Each of the 21 T cell receptor beta chains below was sequenced from the same sample in a study of blood T cell repertoires in COVID-19. TCRdb's table, derived via immunoSEQ multiplex PCR, lists solely in-frame clones and lacks some. This sample has nearly 90,000 clones; about nine tenths occur once, and the top ten carry approximately 0.45%. Sequenced: peripheral blood. Receptors originate from a man aged 60 to 69 with acute or convalescent COVID-19.

V and J are TRBV18 and TRBJ2-2; a possible D gene is TRBD1 (6 bases). The germline V gene has CDR1 KGHSH and CDR2 LQKENI. The CDR3 runs 15 residues. V was trimmed by 2 bases and J by 7 bases, leaving 14 bases between them. The CDR3 loop reads CASSPRSQGIGELFF. The DNA of the CDR3 is TGTGCCAGCTCACCAAGGTCACAGGGAATCGGGGAGCTGTTTTTT.

Here the CDR3 reads CASRGSAGEAFF. CDR3 bases: TGTGCCAGCCGCGGATCCGCTGGTGAAGCTTTCTTT. The V gene is TRBV6-5, the J gene TRBJ1-1; D not certain. V was clipped by 8 bases and J by 7 bases, with 14 bases between them. Per germline, CDR1 MNHEY and CDR2 SVGAGI. The CDR3 runs to 12 residues.

The count of this clone is one. V and J are TRBV19 and TRBJ1-3, with 7 bases identical to TRBD1. CDR1 LNHDA and CDR2 SQIVND come from the germline V gene (reference sequence). The CDR3 contains 18 residues. Unmatched junction bases numbered 14, after V lost 6 bases and J lost 0 bases. DNA for the CDR3: TGTGCCAGTAGGAGACCCCAGGGACAGCCCCTCTCTGGAAACACCATATATTTT. It codes for CASRRPQGQPLSGNTIYF.

The chain uses TRBV7-6 and TRBJ2-2, with 7 bases aligning to TRBD1. The V and J ends lost 4 bases and 5 bases, in that order; junction bases with no gene match: 7. Germline V lookup: CDR1 SGHVS, CDR2 FNYEAQ. CDR3 length equals 15 residues. In DNA, the CDR3 is TGTGCCAGCAGCTCAGCGGCACAGGGGACCGGGGAGCTGTTTTTT. Its protein is CASSSAAQGTGELFF.

This clone showed up just once. The chain couples TRBV2 to TRBJ1-4; 8 positions match TRBD1. Losses at the gene ends were 8 bases for V and 4 bases for J; bases not matched to a gene: 3. The CDR3 loop spans 13 amino acids. Germline assignment: CDR1 SNHLY and CDR2 FYNNEI. CDR3 in amino acids: CASEDRGNEKLFF. In DNA, the CDR3 is TGTGCCAGCGAAGACAGGGGTAATGAAAAACTGTTTTTT.

The V and J genes are TRBV6-5 and TRBJ1-5; possible D gene TRBD1, 6 bases. With 7 bases removed from V and 0 bases from J, the gap between germline ends came to 10 bases. This CDR3 has 14 residues. Germline CDR1 MNHEY, CDR2 SVGAGI. DNA of the CDR3: TGTGCCAGCATCTGGACAGATAGCAATCAGCCCCAGCATTTT. Its protein is CASIWTDSNQPQHF.

The rearrangement uses TRBV13 and TRBJ2-3; 9 bases fit TRBD2. The CDR3 runs 14 residues. Germline assignment: CDR1 PRHDT and CDR2 FYEKMQ (reference sequence). V was pared by 5 bases and J by 5 bases, with 5 bases of the junction left unmatched. The CDR3 DNA reads TGTGCCAGCAGCCATAGCGGGAGAGAAGATACGCAGTATTTT. Translation gives CASSHSGREDTQYF.

The rearrangement joins TRBV5-1 to TRBJ2-2, with D tentatively TRBD1 (5 bases). The CDR3 totals 15 residues. Germline V lookup: CDR1 SGHRS, CDR2 YFSETQ. Trimming took off 1 base at V and 5 bases at J, with 12 bases between the two ends. The CDR3 spells CASSLTGDRTGELFF. The CDR3 nucleotides are TGCGCCAGCAGCTTGACAGGTGATAGGACCGGGGAGCTGTTTTTT.

The gene calls are TRBV6-5 and TRBJ1-2; 8 positions match TRBD1. Germline assignment: CDR1 MNHEY and CDR2 SVGAGI. V lost 7 bases and J lost 8; bases outside the gene matches: 12. The CDR3 is made up of 14 amino acids. In DNA, the CDR3 is TGTGCCAGCAAGCTCACAGGGGGTAGGGGAGGCTACACCTTC. It encodes CASKLTGGRGGYTF.

The chain is built from TRBV5-1 and TRBJ2-1; 7 nucleotides line up with TRBD1. V lost 4 bases to trimming and J lost 5 bases; unmatched junction nucleotides: 9. Germline assignment: CDR1 SGHRS and CDR2 YFSETQ. There are 15 residues in the CDR3. CDR3 nucleotides: TGCGCCAGCAGCCCTCCGACAGGGACCCACAATGAGCAGTTCTTC. This sequence encodes CASSPPTGTHNEQFF.

This chain links TRBV19 with TRBJ1-4, with D possibly being TRBD1 (5 bases). CDR1 is LNHDA and CDR2 is SQIVND in the germline V gene (reference sequence). The CDR3 totals 13 residues. Trimming cost V 7 bases and J 6 bases, with 12 bases left between them. The CDR3 DNA follows: TGTGCCAGTAAAGGCAGGGCGCATGAAAAACTGTTTTTT. It specifies CASKGRAHEKLFF.

The V gene is TRBV11-2, the J gene TRBJ1-1; maybe TRBD1 (6 bases). Germline CDR1 is SGHAT and CDR2 is FQNNGV. Trimming removed 0 bases from V and 9 bases from J, with 11 bases in between. This CDR3 is built from 13 residues. The CDR3 spells CASSLDRGEKAFF. Written as DNA, the CDR3 is TGTGCCAGCAGCTTAGACAGGGGAGAAAAAGCTTTCTTT. Filled out from reference TRBV11-2 and TRBJ1-1, the complete variable domain reads EAGVAQSPRYKIIEKRQSVAFWCNPISGHATLYWYQQILGQGPKLLIQFQNNGVVDDSQLPKDRFSAERLKGVDSTLKIQPAKLEDSAVYLCASSLDRGEKAFFGQGTRLTVV.

The rearrangement joins TRBV5-1 to TRBJ1-4, with 8 bases aligning to TRBD1. This CDR3 is built from 16 residues. J gave up 6 bases and V 2 bases, and 9 bases lay outside the gene matches. Germline CDR1 and CDR2: SGHRS and YFSETQ. In DNA, the CDR3 is TGCGCCAGCAGCTTTAGGGTAGGGACAGGAGATGAAAAACTGTTTTTT. It codes for CASSFRVGTGDEKLFF.

CDR3 sequence: CASTLGGGGYEQYF. In DNA, the CDR3 is TGTGCCAGCACCCTCGGGGGGGGCGGCTACGAGCAGTACTTC. The chain recombines TRBV3-1 (or the pseudogene TRBV3-2) with TRBJ2-7, with 8 positions matching TRBD2. Losses at the gene ends were 7 bases for V and 3 bases for J; bases not matched to a gene: 8. This CDR3 contains 14 residues. Germline V gene lookup returns CDR1 LGHDT and CDR2 YNNKEL (reference sequence).

CDR3 sequence reads: CATSEQGYEQYF. For the CDR3, the DNA is TGTGCCACCAGTGAGCAGGGATACGAGCAGTACTTC. This chain uses TRBV24-1 with TRBJ2-7; TRBD1 might be the D (5 bases). The V and J ends lost 4 bases and 4 bases respectively, with 7 bases between them. Germline lookup yields CDR1 KGHDR and CDR2 SFDVKD. This CDR3 is 12 amino acids long.

This clone was detected a few times. V and J are TRBV5-1 and TRBJ2-1; 11 bases match TRBD2. J lost 7 bases, V lost 4 bases, and 10 bases had no gene match. The CDR3 extends over 16 amino acids. In germline, CDR1 is SGHRS, CDR2 YFSETQ. Here the CDR3 reads CASSVHSGGVRNEQFF. For the CDR3, the DNA is TGCGCCAGCAGCGTTCATAGCGGGGGGGTAAGGAATGAGCAGTTCTTC.

The chain recombines TRBV3-1 (or the pseudogene TRBV3-2) with TRBJ1-6; D gene uncertain. The germline CDR1 and CDR2 sequences are LGHDT and YNNKEL (reference sequence). Trimming took off 0 bases at V and 9 bases at J, with 15 bases between the two ends. This CDR3 region has 16 residues. The DNA for the CDR3 is TGTGCCAGCAGCCAAGAGCTGAGTGGGAGGATTTCACCCCTCCACTTT. Amino acids: CASSQELSGRISPLHF.

The chain links TRBV4-2 to TRBJ2-1, with D possibly being TRBD1 (5 bases). Germline CDR1 and CDR2: LGHNA and YNFKEQ. Trimming removed 0 bases from V and 4 bases from J, with 13 bases in between. The CDR3 length is 16 residues. The CDR3 DNA reads TGTGCCAGCAGCCAAGATCCAAGGGGCTCTTACAATGAGCAGTTCTTC. It translates to CASSQDPRGSYNEQFF.

This clone has just one count. This sequence joins TRBV5-1 and TRBJ2-2; no firm D call. Germline assignment: CDR1 SGHRS and CDR2 YFSETQ. The CDR3 totals 13 residues. Trimming pared 4 bases from V and 7 bases from J, leaving 11 bases between. CDR3 in DNA: TGCGCCAGCAGCGAAAATACAGTCGGGGAGCTGTTTTTT. It translates to CASSENTVGELFF.

This chain joins TRBV2 and TRBJ1-2; TRBD1 matches 12 bases. Germline CDR1 is SNHLY and CDR2 is FYNNEI. The CDR3 spans 17 residues. Losses at the gene ends were 3 bases for V and 8 bases for J; bases not matched to a gene: 13. This chain's CDR3 is CASSEGTGGVGFAGYTF. Written as DNA, the CDR3 is TGTGCCAGCAGTGAGGGGACAGGGGGCGTCGGGTTTGCGGGCTACACCTTC.

The rearrangement joins TRBV6-5 to TRBJ1-2; D not certain. Trimming pared 2 bases from V and 5 bases from J, leaving 12 bases between. The germline CDR1 and CDR2 sequences are MNHEY and SVGAGI. The CDR3 contains 14 residues. The CDR3 DNA reads as TGTGCCAGCAGTTACAGCGCGGCCACTTATGGCTACACCTTC. Protein: CASSYSAATYGYTF.